The 28 T cell receptor beta chains presented below share a single source sample, sequenced in a study of T cell responses to AZD1222 COVID-19 vaccine. Using immunoSEQ multiplex PCR, the repertoire was profiled, and TCRdb retains in-frame clones only, with some absent. The sample lists about 120,000 clones; approximately 85% were seen once. Sequences were derived from peripheral blood, sampled on day 0 of AZD1222 vaccination. All receptors derive from an adult in good health.

The chain joins TRBV5-1 to TRBJ2-3, with a weak D call TRBD1 (8 bases). Germline CDR1 and CDR2: SGHRS and YFSETQ. Trimming removed 6 bases at V and 3 bases at J, with 17 bases between. This CDR3 is built from 15 residues. The CDR3 sequence is CASMGGRDRTDTQYF. DNA for the CDR3: TGCGCCAGCATGGGTGGGAGGGACAGGACAGATACGCAGTATTTT.

J is TRBJ2-7 and V is TRBV5-8; D ambiguous. Germline V CDR1 and CDR2: SGHTS, YDEGEE. This CDR3 is 16 amino acids long. Trimming shortened V by 0 bases and J by 0 bases, and 13 bases separated the two germline ends. The CDR3 DNA reads as TGTGCCAGCAGCTTGGCAGGAAGGCTTGGCTCCTACGAGCAGTACTTC. Translated, it gives CASSLAGRLGSYEQYF. Filled out from reference TRBV5-8 and TRBJ2-7, the complete variable domain reads EAGVTQSPTHLIKTRGQQATLRCSPISGHTSVYWYQQALGLGLQFLLWYDEGEERNRGNFPPRFSGRQFPNYSSELNVNALELEDSALYLCASSLAGRLGSYEQYFGPGTRLTVT.

V gene TRBV27 combines with J gene TRBJ1-2, with TRBD1 matching 8 bases. CDR3 length equals 14 residues. The junction had 3 bases not matched to a gene; V was cut back by 0 bases and J by 6 bases. CDR1 is MNHEY, CDR2 SMNVEV, per germline (reference sequence). CDR3 in amino acids: CASSLSDRGHGYTF. The CDR3 coding sequence is TGTGCCAGCAGTTTATCCGACAGGGGCCATGGCTACACCTTC.

V is TRBV7-9 and J is TRBJ2-1, with 10 bases aligning to TRBD2. With 0 bases clipped from V and 1 base from J, the junction kept 3 bases outside the gene matches. Germline V gene lookup returns CDR1 SEHNR and CDR2 FQNEAQ (reference sequence). The CDR3 is 17 residues long. CDR3 region: CASSLAGTSASYNEQFF. CDR3 bases: TGTGCCAGCAGCTTAGCCGGGACTAGCGCATCCTACAATGAGCAGTTCTTC.

The chain couples TRBV2 to TRBJ2-1, with D unresolved. The CDR3 totals 11 residues. Trimming cost V 6 bases and J 10 bases, with 10 bases left between them. Germline assignment: CDR1 SNHLY and CDR2 FYNNEI. For the CDR3, the DNA is TGTGCCAGCAGGGCATCATGGGAGCAGTTCTTC. Amino acids: CASRASWEQFF.

This clone was detected only a few times. The chain joins TRBV12-3 or TRBV12-4 to TRBJ2-7; D is unresolved. The length of the CDR3 is 11 residues. The V end was cut by 5 bases, the J end by 6 bases, with 8 bases between. The DNA of the CDR3 is TGTGCCAGCAGTCCCCGCAGCGAGCAGTACTTC. Its protein is CASSPRSEQYF.

The genes are TRBV6-5 and TRBJ1-4; D gene uncertain. The CDR3 totals 14 residues. Germline lookup yields CDR1 MNHEY and CDR2 SVGAGI. Trimming cost V 6 bases and J 4 bases, with 12 bases left between them. CDR3 in DNA: TGTGCCAGCAGCCCGGGTCTACGTAATGAAAAACTGTTTTTT. It yields the protein CASSPGLRNEKLFF.

The chain employs TRBV12-3 or TRBV12-4 and TRBJ1-6, with TRBD1 matching 8 bases. The V segment lost 5 bases and the J segment 6 bases; nucleotides outside the gene matches: 0. CDR3 length: 13 amino acids. The CDR3 DNA follows: TGTGCCAGCAGTGGACAGGGTAATTCACCCCTCCACTTT. This encodes CASSGQGNSPLHF.

Details on this clone: Other DNA variants within this sample encode the same CDR3. The chain recombines TRBV7-8 with TRBJ1-5; TRBD1 is a possible D gene (5 bases). Germline assignment: CDR1 SGHVS and CDR2 FQNEAQ. The V end was cut by 2 bases, the J end by 3 bases, with 8 bases between. The CDR3 length is 14 residues. CDR3: CASSLQGNNQPQHF. Written as DNA, the CDR3 is TGTGCCAGCAGCTTACAGGGAAACAATCAGCCCCAGCATTTT.

V is TRBV7-2 and J is TRBJ2-7; a weak D match, TRBD2 (5 bases). V gave up 5 bases and J gave up 6 bases, with 14 bases separating them. The CDR3 length is 13 residues. Germline loops: CDR1 SGHTA, CDR2 FQGNSA. DNA for the CDR3: TGTGCCAGCAGCCCTCTGACTAAAAGCGAGCAGTACTTC. Translation: CASSPLTKSEQYF.

J is TRBJ1-2 and V is TRBV5-4; 9 bases are shared with TRBD1. Trimming removed 2 bases from V and 7 bases from J; junction bases left unmatched: 3. This CDR3 spans 13 amino acids. The germline CDR1 and CDR2 sequences are SGHNT and YYREEE (reference sequence). CDR3 sequence reads: CASSFPTGGGYTF. In DNA form, the CDR3 reads TGTGCCAGCAGCTTCCCGACAGGGGGTGGCTACACCTTC.

This chain links TRBV21-1 with TRBJ1-2; the D segment call TRBD1 is taken from the table without a DNA check. TRBV21-1 is noted as a pseudogene. This CDR3 has 15 residues. This chain's CDR3 is CASSKDRGSDYGYTF. The CDR3 nucleotides read TGTGCCAGCAGCAAAGACAGGGGGTCGGACTATGGCTACACCTTC.

The chain has TRBV6-4 and TRBJ2-6, with 7 bases lining up with TRBD1. Per the germline V gene, CDR1 is MRHNA and CDR2 is SNTAGT. Unmatched junction bases numbered 7, after V lost 2 bases and J lost 0 bases. There are 18 residues in the CDR3. The CDR3 sequence: CASSDTGQSVSGANVLTF. The DNA of the CDR3 is TGTGCCAGCAGTGACACGGGACAGTCGGTCTCTGGGGCCAACGTCCTGACTTTC.

The chain has TRBV6-4 and TRBJ2-3, with D hard to call. CDR3 length: 13 residues. Per the germline V gene, CDR1 is MRHNA and CDR2 is SNTAGT. V lost 4 bases to trimming and J lost 0 bases, with 5 bases between them. The CDR3 region has the DNA TGTGCCAGCAGTGGGGCTAGCACAGATACGCAGTATTTT. Translating gives CASSGASTDTQYF.

This chain uses TRBV2 with TRBJ1-5; no definite D call. V was clipped by 4 bases and J by 9 bases, with 16 bases between them. The germline V gene has CDR1 SNHLY and CDR2 FYNNEI. CDR3 length: 14 residues. CDR3 in amino acids: CASSGAGLMVPQHF. CDR3 bases: TGTGCCAGCAGTGGGGCAGGCCTAATGGTGCCCCAGCATTTT.

CDR3 bases: TGTGCCAGCAGCGTAGGTGGACTCGGAAATGAGCAGTTCTTC. This translates into CASSVGGLGNEQFF. V gene TRBV9 combines with J gene TRBJ2-1; D is perhaps TRBD2 (5 bases). Trimming pared 0 bases from V and 7 bases from J, leaving 11 bases between. Germline V gene sequence: CDR1 SGDLS, CDR2 YYNGEE. The CDR3 loop spans 14 amino acids.

This chain joins TRBV6-1 and TRBJ1-1; D possibly corresponds to TRBD1 (5 bases). Trimming left V 3 bases short and J 2 bases short, with 13 bases between. The CDR3 is 15 residues long. Germline loops: CDR1 MNHNS, CDR2 SASEGT. CDR3 DNA sequence: TGTGCCAGCAGTGAGATTGGGGACCCCAACACTGAAGCTTTCTTT. Translated: CASSEIGDPNTEAFF.

This clone was observed once. J is TRBJ2-7 and V is TRBV9; 9 bases fit TRBD2. The CDR3 runs 15 residues. Trimming removed 2 bases from V and 4 bases from J; junction bases left unmatched: 7. Germline V CDR1 and CDR2: SGDLS, YYNGEE. DNA of the CDR3: TGTGCCAGCAGCGTCGCCGGGACTAGCAGTTACGAGCAGTACTTC. It yields the protein CASSVAGTSSYEQYF.

The rearrangement joins TRBV21-1 to TRBJ1-1; the D call of TRBD1 is as the table states it, not checked on the DNA. TRBV21-1 is an annotated pseudogene. This CDR3 is 16 amino acids long. DNA of the CDR3: TGTGCCAGCAGCAAAGAAACAGGGGGAGCGAACACTGAAGCTTTCTTT. It specifies CASSKETGGANTEAFF.

The V call is TRBV6-1, the J call TRBJ1-4; 8 positions match TRBD1. Germline V gives CDR1 MNHNS, CDR2 SASEGT. The ends lost 3 bases at V and 8 bases at J; junction bases unmatched: 8. The length of the CDR3 is 15 residues. The chain's CDR3 is CASSESGTGVEKLFF. Here the CDR3 DNA reads TGTGCCAGCAGTGAGTCCGGGACAGGAGTCGAAAAACTGTTTTTT.

With respect to this clone: Within the sample, other DNA sequences also encode this same CDR3. The V call is TRBV3-1 (or the pseudogene TRBV3-2), the J call TRBJ2-7; D may be TRBD1 or TRBD2 (5 bases each). Germline lookup yields CDR1 LGHDT and CDR2 YNNKEL (reference sequence). The germline V and J ends were trimmed by 1 base and 1 base, with 8 bases remaining between them. This CDR3 has 14 residues. CDR3: CASSQVGGSYEQYF. CDR3 nucleotide sequence: TGTGCCAGCAGCCAAGTTGGGGGTTCCTACGAGCAGTACTTC.

The V and J genes are TRBV21-1 and TRBJ2-5. TRBV21-1 is a documented pseudogene. There are 17 residues in the CDR3. The CDR3 sequence: CASSKAPGTKSVETQYF. The CDR3 DNA follows: TGTGCCAGCAGCAAAGCGCCGGGGACGAAGTCGGTAGAGACCCAGTACTTC.

This chain joins TRBV10-3 and TRBJ1-4; TRBD1 might be the D (5 bases). CDR1 is ENHRY, CDR2 SYGVKD, per germline. CDR3 length: 14 residues. V shed 3 bases and J shed 8 bases, with 13 bases lying between them. The CDR3 protein is CAISDQGFREKLFF. The CDR3 coding sequence is TGTGCCATCAGTGACCAGGGCTTCAGGGAAAAACTGTTTTTT.

This chain links TRBV25-1 with TRBJ2-1, with 7 bases that match TRBD2. The CDR3 length is 17 residues. V shed 4 bases and J 4 bases; nucleotides not matched to a gene: 13. Germline loops: CDR1 MGHDK, CDR2 SYGVNS. CDR3 DNA sequence: TGTGCCAGCAGTGGGCCGTCGGGGGAGGGCCGATACAATGAGCAGTTCTTC. Translating it yields CASSGPSGEGRYNEQFF. The full variable domain, completed using reference TRBV25-1 and TRBJ2-1, is EADIYQTPRYLVIGTGKKITLECSQTMGHDKMYWYQQDPGMELHLIHYSYGVNSTEKGDLSSESTVSRIRTEHFPLTLESARPSHTSQYLCASSGPSGEGRYNEQFFGPGTRLTVL.

V is TRBV7-9 and J is TRBJ1-1; D gene uncertain. Deletions cut 2 bases from V and 3 bases from J, with 10 bases between. Germline CDR1 SEHNR, CDR2 FQNEAQ (reference sequence). The length of the CDR3 is 14 residues. The CDR3 loop reads CASSLHQEYTEAFF. The DNA of the CDR3 is TGTGCCAGCAGCTTACACCAGGAGTACACTGAAGCTTTCTTT.

The chain has TRBV6-1 and TRBJ2-6; D not resolved. This CDR3 comprises 15 residues. Germline values: CDR1 MNHNS, CDR2 SASEGT. Between the trimmed V and J ends, which lost 1 base and 0 bases, there was a span of 4 bases. The CDR3: CASSEGGSGANVLTF. CDR3 bases: TGTGCCAGCAGTGAAGGGGGCTCTGGGGCCAACGTCCTGACTTTC.

The rearrangement joins TRBV5-5 to TRBJ1-5, with 7 positions matching TRBD1. This CDR3 has 14 amino acids. J lost 3 bases, V lost 5 bases, and 5 bases had no gene match. The V gene's germline CDR1 is SGHKS and CDR2 YYEKEE (reference sequence). This CDR3 reads CASRSGTANQPQHF. The CDR3 nucleotides read TGTGCCAGCAGGTCCGGGACAGCCAATCAGCCCCAGCATTTT.

The chain recombines TRBV15 with TRBJ1-2; no firm D call. The ends were cut back, 1 base at V and 4 bases at J, with 16 bases in the middle. CDR3 length: 16 amino acids. The germline V gene has CDR1 LNHNV and CDR2 YYDKDF (reference sequence). This chain's CDR3 is CATSRGRRSSGYGYTF. The CDR3 DNA is TGTGCCACCAGCAGAGGCCGTCGCAGCTCCGGCTATGGCTACACCTTC.